Listed below are T cell receptor beta chains from one sample, sequenced in a study of a mutant IDH1 vaccine in newly diagnosed glioma. These receptors are not linked to any known antigen. Some clones are missing from TCRdb's copy, which holds only in-frame ones; the method was immunoSEQ multiplex PCR. The repertoire includes approximately 62,000 clones, approximately 85% of them detected once, and over 4% sits in the top ten. The sequenced sample was PBMCs, obtained from a glioma patient whose treatment included an IDH1 peptide vaccine. These receptors all stem from a man aged 30-40 years with glioma. The CDR3 runs from the conserved cysteine through the conserved F or W. Fields, in order: J gene, V gene, D gene, clone size, CDR3 protein, CDR3 DNA. The D gene is left open where the match is weak. Rows give clone size only sometimes, using once, few, many, or a class for an expanded clone.

j_call: TRBJ1-1; v_call: TRBV13; d_call: NA; clone_size: few; cdr3_aa: CASSLTDGTEAFF; cdr3_nt: TGTGCCAGCAGCTTGACCGACGGCACTGAAGCTTTCTTT
j_call: TRBJ2-1; v_call: TRBV5-1; d_call: NA; clone_size: NA; cdr3_aa: CASSLSWPRNVEQFF; cdr3_nt: TGCGCCAGCAGCTTGTCGTGGCCTCGGAATGTAGAGCAGTTCTTC
j_call: TRBJ2-5; v_call: TRBV30; d_call: NA; clone_size: NA; cdr3_aa: CAWSRQDVTQYF; cdr3_nt: TGTGCCTGGTCGAGACAGGACGTGACCCAGTACTTC
j_call: TRBJ1-1; v_call: TRBV5-1; d_call: NA; clone_size: few; cdr3_aa: CASSWATNTEAFF; cdr3_nt: TGCGCCAGCAGCTGGGCCACGAACACTGAAGCTTTCTTT
j_call: TRBJ1-5; v_call: TRBV5-4; d_call: NA; clone_size: NA; cdr3_aa: CASSLKSNQPQHF; cdr3_nt: TGTGCCAGCAGCTTGAAAAGCAATCAGCCCCAGCATTTT
j_call: TRBJ1-2; v_call: TRBV18; d_call: NA; clone_size: NA; cdr3_aa: CASSKTPIGTHYGYTF; cdr3_nt: TGTGCCAGCTCAAAAACCCCAATCGGGACACATTATGGCTACACCTTC
j_call: TRBJ2-5; v_call: TRBV25-1; d_call: NA; clone_size: NA; cdr3_aa: CASSESYTLQEAQYF; cdr3_nt: TGTGCCAGCAGCGAATCGTACACACTCCAAGAGGCCCAGTACTTC
j_call: TRBJ1-3; v_call: TRBV7-8; d_call: NA; clone_size: NA; cdr3_aa: CASWGSGNTIYF; cdr3_nt: TGTGCCAGCTGGGGGTCTGGAAACACCATATATTTT
j_call: TRBJ1-4; v_call: TRBV11-2; d_call: TRBD1; clone_size: NA; cdr3_aa: CASSLSPKTGVNEKLFF; cdr3_nt: TGTGCCAGCAGCTTATCCCCCAAGACAGGGGTTAATGAAAAACTGTTTTTT
j_call: TRBJ2-7; v_call: TRBV10-2; d_call: NA; clone_size: NA; cdr3_aa: CAGSDWGRQEGPYEQYF; cdr3_nt: TGCGCCGGCAGTGATTGGGGGCGTCAGGAAGGACCCTACGAGCAGTACTTC
j_call: TRBJ2-4; v_call: TRBV23-1; d_call: NA; clone_size: NA; cdr3_aa: CASSLYRDQSVQYF; cdr3_nt: TGCGCCAGCAGTCTGTACAGGGACCAAAGCGTTCAGTACTTC
j_call: TRBJ1-6; v_call: TRBV28; d_call: NA; clone_size: NA; cdr3_aa: CASSYGNSPLHF; cdr3_nt: TGTGCCAGCAGTTACGGTAATTCACCCCTCCACTTT
j_call: TRBJ1-1; v_call: TRBV20-1; d_call: NA; clone_size: NA; cdr3_aa: CSVSGHLEAFF; cdr3_nt: TGCAGTGTGTCGGGGCACCTTGAAGCTTTCTTT
j_call: TRBJ2-3; v_call: TRBV5-8; d_call: NA; clone_size: NA; cdr3_aa: CASSLRGSSTDTQYF; cdr3_nt: TGTGCCAGCAGCTTGCGGGGGAGTAGCACAGATACGCAGTATTTT
j_call: TRBJ2-3; v_call: TRBV6-1; d_call: TRBD2; clone_size: NA; cdr3_aa: CASSEAAGGPDTQYF; cdr3_nt: TGTGCCAGCAGTGAAGCGGCGGGGGGGCCAGATACGCAGTATTTT
j_call: TRBJ2-1; v_call: TRBV6-4; d_call: TRBD2; clone_size: NA; cdr3_aa: CASSESGGYNEQFF; cdr3_nt: TGTGCCAGCAGTGAAAGCGGGGGTTACAATGAGCAGTTCTTC
j_call: TRBJ1-1; v_call: TRBV6-6; d_call: NA; clone_size: NA; cdr3_aa: CASSYAGTNEAFF; cdr3_nt: TGTGCCAGCAGTTACGCCGGGACAAACGAAGCTTTCTTT
j_call: TRBJ2-1; v_call: TRBV27; d_call: TRBD2; clone_size: NA; cdr3_aa: CASSLTGGALNEQFF; cdr3_nt: TGTGCCAGCAGTTTAACGGGGGGGGCGCTTAATGAGCAGTTCTTC
j_call: TRBJ1-4; v_call: TRBV5-1; d_call: NA; clone_size: NA; cdr3_aa: CASSLAGYEKLFF; cdr3_nt: TGCGCCAGCAGCTTGGCGGGGTATGAAAAACTGTTTTTT
j_call: TRBJ2-2; v_call: TRBV14; d_call: NA; clone_size: NA; cdr3_aa: CASSQFVNTGELFF; cdr3_nt: TGTGCCAGCAGCCAGTTCGTCAACACCGGGGAGCTGTTTTTT
j_call: TRBJ2-5; v_call: TRBV7-9; d_call: TRBD2; clone_size: NA; cdr3_aa: CASSLARTSGVQETQYF; cdr3_nt: TGTGCCAGCAGCTTAGCGAGGACTAGCGGGGTCCAAGAGACCCAGTACTTC
j_call: TRBJ1-4; v_call: TRBV7-2; d_call: NA; clone_size: NA; cdr3_aa: CASSLASTGRSEKLFF; cdr3_nt: TGTGCCAGCAGCTTAGCGAGTACAGGACGTAGTGAAAAACTGTTTTTT
j_call: TRBJ2-2; v_call: TRBV7-9; d_call: TRBD2; clone_size: NA; cdr3_aa: CASSSGLGDTGELFF; cdr3_nt: TGTGCCAGCAGCTCGGGACTAGGGGACACCGGGGAGCTGTTTTTT
j_call: TRBJ2-5; v_call: TRBV19; d_call: TRBD1; clone_size: NA; cdr3_aa: CASSPRPGGLETQYF; cdr3_nt: TGTGCCAGTAGTCCTAGGCCAGGGGGCTTGGAGACCCAGTACTTC
j_call: TRBJ2-1; v_call: TRBV19; d_call: NA; clone_size: once; cdr3_aa: CASSIPQGRGNEQFF; cdr3_nt: TGTGCCAGTAGTATCCCCCAGGGTCGTGGCAATGAGCAGTTCTTC
j_call: TRBJ1-1; v_call: TRBV14; d_call: NA; clone_size: few; cdr3_aa: CASSPETVNTEAFF; cdr3_nt: TGTGCCAGCAGCCCTGAGACCGTGAACACTGAAGCTTTCTTT
j_call: TRBJ1-1; v_call: TRBV7-9; d_call: TRBD1; clone_size: NA; cdr3_aa: CASSLVWSAGGRCTEAFF; cdr3_nt: TGTGCCAGCAGCTTAGTGTGGTCGGCAGGGGGCCGATGCACTGAAGCTTTCTTT
j_call: TRBJ2-7; v_call: TRBV6-5; d_call: NA; clone_size: NA; cdr3_aa: CASGFYGESPYEQYF; cdr3_nt: TGTGCCAGCGGATTTTACGGGGAATCTCCCTACGAGCAGTACTTC
j_call: TRBJ1-1; v_call: TRBV27; d_call: NA; clone_size: NA; cdr3_aa: CASSFQGSEAFF; cdr3_nt: TGTGCCAGCAGTTTCCAGGGATCAGAAGCTTTCTTT
j_call: TRBJ1-3; v_call: TRBV7-9; d_call: NA; clone_size: NA; cdr3_aa: CASSFTRGSGNTIYF; cdr3_nt: TGTGCCAGCAGCTTTACAAGGGGCTCTGGAAACACCATATATTTT
j_call: TRBJ2-7; v_call: TRBV6-5; d_call: TRBD1; clone_size: NA; cdr3_aa: CASSRDRDRYEQYF; cdr3_nt: TGTGCCAGCAGTCGGGACAGAGATAGGTACGAGCAGTACTTC
j_call: TRBJ2-4; v_call: TRBV10-3; d_call: NA; clone_size: few; cdr3_aa: CAISESATRNIQYF; cdr3_nt: TGTGCCATCAGTGAGTCTGCGACTAGGAACATTCAGTACTTC
j_call: TRBJ2-7; v_call: TRBV6-6; d_call: NA; clone_size: few; cdr3_aa: CASSLGTKTYEQYF; cdr3_nt: TGTGCCAGCTCCTTGGGGACAAAGACCTACGAGCAGTACTTC
j_call: TRBJ1-1; v_call: TRBV20-1; d_call: NA; clone_size: NA; cdr3_aa: CSASSALAFF; cdr3_nt: TGCAGTGCTAGTTCCGCGCTGGCTTTCTTT
j_call: TRBJ1-3; v_call: TRBV15; d_call: NA; clone_size: NA; cdr3_aa: CATSRVVSNTIYF; cdr3_nt: TGTGCCACCAGCAGAGTGGTTTCAAACACCATATATTTT
j_call: TRBJ1-2; v_call: TRBV4-2; d_call: TRBD1; clone_size: NA; cdr3_aa: CASTTGGARYGYTF; cdr3_nt: TGTGCCAGCACCACAGGGGGCGCTCGGTATGGCTACACCTTC
j_call: TRBJ1-1; v_call: TRBV6-5; d_call: TRBD1; clone_size: NA; cdr3_aa: CASSPQGYRNTEAFF; cdr3_nt: TGTGCCAGCAGTCCACAGGGGTACCGGAACACTGAAGCTTTCTTT
j_call: TRBJ2-1; v_call: TRBV7-2; d_call: NA; clone_size: NA; cdr3_aa: CASSHRGTGGTGDEQFF; cdr3_nt: TGTGCCAGCAGCCACCGGGGTACTGGGGGGACGGGGGATGAGCAGTTCTTC
j_call: TRBJ1-2; v_call: TRBV2; d_call: NA; clone_size: NA; cdr3_aa: CASGNSPNYGYTF; cdr3_nt: TGTGCCAGCGGAAATAGTCCTAACTATGGCTACACCTTC
j_call: TRBJ1-1; v_call: TRBV7-7; d_call: NA; clone_size: few; cdr3_aa: CASSLDTDTEAFF; cdr3_nt: TGTGCCAGCAGCTTAGATACCGACACTGAAGCTTTCTTT
j_call: TRBJ2-7; v_call: TRBV5-6; d_call: NA; clone_size: NA; cdr3_aa: CASSSRTSDYEQYF; cdr3_nt: TGTGCCAGCAGCTCTCGGACTTCCGACTACGAGCAGTACTTC
j_call: TRBJ1-5; v_call: TRBV4-1; d_call: TRBD1; clone_size: NA; cdr3_aa: CASSQIQGSLRNQPQHF; cdr3_nt: TGCGCCAGCAGCCAGATACAGGGGAGTTTACGCAATCAGCCCCAGCATTTT
j_call: TRBJ1-1; v_call: TRBV19; d_call: NA; clone_size: once; cdr3_aa: CASSIRQGPPNFNEAFF; cdr3_nt: TGTGCCAGTAGTATACGGCAGGGCCCACCAAATTTTAATGAAGCTTTCTTT
j_call: TRBJ1-2; v_call: TRBV28; d_call: NA; clone_size: NA; cdr3_aa: CASRSGGYTF; cdr3_nt: TGTGCCAGCAGATCCGGAGGCTACACCTTC
j_call: TRBJ1-3; v_call: TRBV5-4; d_call: NA; clone_size: NA; cdr3_aa: CASSLGPTDSSGNTIYF; cdr3_nt: TGTGCCAGCAGCTTGGGGCCGACCGATAGCTCTGGAAACACCATATATTTT
j_call: TRBJ1-1; v_call: TRBV4-2; d_call: NA; clone_size: NA; cdr3_aa: CASSPLMADTEAFF; cdr3_nt: TGTGCCAGCAGCCCCTTGATGGCGGACACTGAAGCTTTCTTT